This TCR beta chain is from a study of spatial heterogeneity in lung cancer. Whole-study context: Sequences of the beta chain were consistently detected in greater numbers than alpha-chain sequences.

Documented time point: sample taken at primary tumor resection. Sequencing covered unsorted whole RNA taken from tumor, nontumor lung or frozen PBMC. TCRdb reprocessed the 5' RACE reads via MiXCR and lists one record per CDR3 protein. The sample lists 6,500 to 9,000 distinct CDR3 sequences, 15% to 20% occurring once. Germline V gene lookup returns CDR1 SGHTA and CDR2 FQGNSA. The CDR3 contains 14 residues. V was trimmed by 1 base and J by 5 bases, leaving 12 bases between them. Notes on the study in general: Mutation tallies in tumors tracked expanded intratumoral alpha and beta TCR counts.

In its sample, this clonotype is medium-sized. As yet, its antigen is unknown. The source material was lung tumor tissue, sampled at surgery. The TCR was taken from a female donor with early-stage non-small cell lung cancer. This rearrangement joins TRBV7-2 to TRBJ2-7; D unclear. DNA for the CDR3: TGTGCCAGCAGCTTAGAGGGATCCCTCGACGAGCAGTACTTC. Residues: CASSLEGSLDEQYF.